This record looks at one TCR beta chain sequence and its context. As yet, its antigen is unknown. V shed 0 bases, J shed 0 bases, and the junction held 9 bases outside the gene matches. The CDR3 runs 19 residues. Per germline, CDR1 SGDLS and CDR2 YYNGEE. This entry belongs to a study of cytomegalovirus exposure and HLA in healthy donors. General study results and limits: Relative to equally common others, HLA-associated TCR beta chains showed greater clonal expansion in a later analysis. Cytomegalovirus association was assigned to more than 150 TCR beta chains. The productive fraction for most TCR beta V segments was about 87% or about 30% in an earlier analysis.

PCR employed 60 Vbeta and 13 Jbeta primers. The assay was immunoSEQ multiplex PCR, and TCRdb's table has in-frame clones only and misses some. The data contain 80,000 or so clones, over 70% of them singletons. The rearrangement links TRBV9 to TRBJ2-3, with TRBD2 identical over 11 bases. The clonotype originates from a middle-aged woman in good health and CMV-seronegative. Sequencing was carried out using PBMCs. DNA of the CDR3: TGTGCCAGCAGCGTAGCAGAGGGGACTAGCGGCACTAGCACAGATACGCAGTATTTT. It encodes CASSVAEGTSGTSTDTQYF.